A selection of T cell receptor beta chains follows, all from one sample in a study of T cell responses to AZD1222 COVID-19 vaccine. Sequencing was performed with immunoSEQ multiplex PCR; in TCRdb, only in-frame clones are kept and a portion is missing. The profile covers roughly 99,000 clones, with roughly 90% appearing a single time and roughly 9% taken by the ten largest. The material sequenced was peripheral blood, taken 28 days after the second AZD1222 dose. Every receptor here comes from an adult who received the AZD1222 COVID-19 vaccine. Both conserved end residues are part of each CDR3. The D gene is left open where the match is weak. A row's size may be missing; if present it is once, few, many or a size class.

clone size,J gene,D gene,V gene,CDR3 DNA,CDR3 protein
NA,TRBJ1-1,TRBD1,TRBV7-8,TGTGCCAGCAGCTACCTGGGACAGGGTGACACTGAAGCTTTCTTT,CASSYLGQGDTEAFF
NA,TRBJ1-6,NA,TRBV7-9,TGTGCCAGCAGCTTGCCCCTCATGGGCTCCTATAATTCACCCCTCCACTTT,CASSLPLMGSYNSPLHF
NA,TRBJ2-7,NA,TRBV4-2,TGTGCCAGCAGCCAAAACAGGGTCTCTTACGAGCAGTACTTC,CASSQNRVSYEQYF
once,TRBJ1-4,NA,TRBV5-4,TGTGCCAGCAGGGCTCCGGGGCCGGGCGAAAAACTGTTTTTT,CASRAPGPGEKLFF
NA,TRBJ1-1,NA,TRBV12-3/TRBV12-4,TGTGCCAGCAGCCGCCCCGGGGCTGAAGCTTTCTTT,CASSRPGAEAFF
NA,TRBJ2-1,NA,TRBV11-3,TGTGCCAGCAGCCCGCCCGCGGGCAATGAGCAGTTCTTC,CASSPPAGNEQFF
NA,TRBJ1-3,TRBD1,TRBV10-3,TGTGCAGGACAGGGTCCCTCTGGAAACACCATATATTTT,CAGQGPSGNTIYF
medium-sized,TRBJ2-6,NA,TRBV2,TGTGCCAGTGATTCCGCAGGGGCCAACGTCCTGACTTTC,CASDSAGANVLTF
NA,TRBJ2-5,TRBD2,TRBV28,TGTGCCAGCCGGGGACTAGCGGGAGTCCCGGGAGGTGAGACCCAGTACTTC,CASRGLAGVPGGETQYF
NA,TRBJ2-2,TRBD2,TRBV11-3,TGTGCCAGCAGCTTCGTCTTCGGTCCCCCTGCGGGGGGCACCACCGGGGAGCTGTTTTTT,CASSFVFGPPAGGTTGELFF
NA,TRBJ1-6,NA,TRBV19,TGTGCCAGTAGTGAAACAGGGAGCTCCTATAATTCACCCCTCCACTTT,CASSETGSSYNSPLHF
NA,TRBJ2-5,NA,TRBV19,TGTGCCAGTAGTATCGATTCAGAGACCCAGTACTTC,CASSIDSETQYF
NA,TRBJ1-6,TRBD1,TRBV5-6,TGTGCCAGCAGCTACTTAGGGACAGTCAATTCACCCCTCCACTTT,CASSYLGTVNSPLHF
NA,TRBJ1-1,NA,TRBV5-1,TGCGCCAGCAGGGTGGGTATGAACACTGAAGCTTTCTTT,CASRVGMNTEAFF
NA,TRBJ1-1,TRBD1,TRBV5-1,TGCGCCAGCAGCCAAGGACAGGGGGCTAAAAATTCTGAAGCTTTCTTT,CASSQGQGAKNSEAFF
NA,TRBJ1-5,NA,TRBV7-9,TGTGCCAGCAGCTTGGCGGGAATTAGCAATCAGCCCCAGCATTTT,CASSLAGISNQPQHF
NA,TRBJ2-1,NA,TRBV3-1/TRBV3-2,TGTGCCAGCAGCCAAGGCCCTCGGAATGAGCAGTTCTTC,CASSQGPRNEQFF
NA,TRBJ1-2,NA,TRBV9,TGTGCCAGCAGCGTAGAGGCGGACGTCTATGGCTACACCTTC,CASSVEADVYGYTF
once,TRBJ2-3,NA,TRBV7-2,TGTGCCAGCAGCTTAGCCCGGGACGGAGATACGCAGTATTTT,CASSLARDGDTQYF
NA,TRBJ1-1,NA,TRBV30,TGTGCCTGGAGTGTTAAGGCTGGAGGGAACACTGAAGCTTTCTTT,CAWSVKAGGNTEAFF
NA,TRBJ1-1,TRBD1,TRBV27,TGTGCCAGCAGTTCCTGGGGACAGGGGGGAGAGACTGAAGCTTTCTTT,CASSSWGQGGETEAFF
once,TRBJ2-7,NA,TRBV27,TGTGCCAGCAGTTCGGCAGGGGACTCCTACGAGCAGTACTTC,CASSSAGDSYEQYF
NA,TRBJ1-2,NA,TRBV12-3/TRBV12-4,TGTGCCAGCAGTTTGGTGGACAGTACCTCCTACACCTTC,CASSLVDSTSYTF
NA,TRBJ1-4,NA,TRBV4-1,TGCGCCAGCAGCCAAGTATTTGGCAGATTTAATGAAAAACTGTTTTTT,CASSQVFGRFNEKLFF
once,TRBJ1-5,NA,TRBV9,TGTGCCAGCAGCTCAGGCCAGGTCCCCTTGACCCAGCATTTT,CASSSGQVPLTQHF
NA,TRBJ2-1,TRBD2,TRBV28,TGTGCCAGCAGTTCTGCCAGCGGGGTCGATGAGCAGTTCTTC,CASSSASGVDEQFF
NA,TRBJ1-6,NA,TRBV5-5,TGTGCCAGCAGCTTTGCGGGGGATTCACCCCTCCACTTT,CASSFAGDSPLHF
NA,TRBJ2-1,TRBD2,TRBV7-2,TGTGCCAGCAGCTCCTTCCCTAGCGGCACCTACAATGAGCAGTTCTTC,CASSSFPSGTYNEQFF
NA,TRBJ2-7,NA,TRBV19,TGTGCCAGTAGTATAGTAACGGGGACCCGGTACGAGCAGTACTTC,CASSIVTGTRYEQYF
NA,TRBJ2-7,NA,TRBV29-1,TGCAGCATATCGCCGGGAGCAGGGGGCTACGAGCAGTACTTC,CSISPGAGGYEQYF
NA,TRBJ2-7,TRBD1,TRBV7-2,TGTGCCAGCAGGCTGACAGGGGGCTACGAGCAGTACTTC,CASRLTGGYEQYF
NA,TRBJ2-1,TRBD2,TRBV4-1,TGCGCCACTTCGGGGGGGCCGGGTGAGCAGTTCTTC,CATSGGPGEQFF
NA,TRBJ2-5,NA,TRBV20-1,TGCAGTGCTACGCAAGAGACCCAGTACTTC,CSATQETQYF
NA,TRBJ2-3,NA,TRBV14,TGTGCCAGCAGCCTCACAGTGGGGAGATCAGATACGCAGTATTTT,CASSLTVGRSDTQYF
NA,TRBJ1-2,NA,TRBV19,TGTGCCAGTAGTATAGGAGTATTGGATGGCTACACCTTC,CASSIGVLDGYTF
NA,TRBJ2-1,TRBD2,TRBV5-6,TGTGCCAGCAGCTTGGCGGCTAGCGGGAGGGATGAGCAGTTCTTC,CASSLAASGRDEQFF
NA,TRBJ1-5,NA,TRBV12-3/TRBV12-4,TGTGCCAGCAGTTTCCAAAACGGCATTCAGCATTTT,CASSFQNGIQHF
NA,TRBJ1-1,TRBD1,TRBV6-6,TGTGCCAGCAGTGCGATCAACAGGGGTATGACTGAAGCTTTCTTT,CASSAINRGMTEAFF
NA,TRBJ2-2,TRBD1,TRBV18,TGTGCCAGCTCACCACGTACGGGACAGAGTTCGAACACCGGGGAGCTGTTTTTT,CASSPRTGQSSNTGELFF
NA,TRBJ1-6,NA,TRBV11-1,TGTGCCAGCAGCACCGGTGGCCCAAATAATTCACCCCTCCACTTT,CASSTGGPNNSPLHF
NA,TRBJ1-5,NA,TRBV18,TGTGCCAGCTCACCGAGTGGCAATCAGCCCCAGCATTTT,CASSPSGNQPQHF
NA,TRBJ1-3,NA,TRBV6-1,TGTGCCAGCAGTGAACTTATGAGCTCTGGAAACACCATATATTTT,CASSELMSSGNTIYF
once,TRBJ2-2,NA,TRBV11-2,TGTGCCAGCAGCTTATACTTGCTTACGGGGGCATCGAACACCGGGGAGCTGTTTTTT,CASSLYLLTGASNTGELFF
few,TRBJ1-2,TRBD1,TRBV30,TGTGCCTGGAGGACAGGGAGGAACTATGGCTACACCTTC,CAWRTGRNYGYTF